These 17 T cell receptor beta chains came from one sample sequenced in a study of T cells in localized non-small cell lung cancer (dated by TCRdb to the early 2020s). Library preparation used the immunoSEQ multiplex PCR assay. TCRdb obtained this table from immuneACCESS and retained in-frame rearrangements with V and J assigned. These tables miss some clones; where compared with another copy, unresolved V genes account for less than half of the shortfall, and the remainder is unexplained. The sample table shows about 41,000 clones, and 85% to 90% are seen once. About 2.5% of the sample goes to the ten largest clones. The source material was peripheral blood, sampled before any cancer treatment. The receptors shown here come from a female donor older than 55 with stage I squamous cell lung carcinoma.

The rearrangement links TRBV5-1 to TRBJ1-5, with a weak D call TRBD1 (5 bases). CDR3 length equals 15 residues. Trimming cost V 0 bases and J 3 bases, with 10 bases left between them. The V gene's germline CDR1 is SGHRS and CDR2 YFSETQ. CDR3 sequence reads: CASSLEGVFNQPQHF. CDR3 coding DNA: TGCGCCAGCAGCTTGGAAGGGGTGTTCAATCAGCCCCAGCATTTT.

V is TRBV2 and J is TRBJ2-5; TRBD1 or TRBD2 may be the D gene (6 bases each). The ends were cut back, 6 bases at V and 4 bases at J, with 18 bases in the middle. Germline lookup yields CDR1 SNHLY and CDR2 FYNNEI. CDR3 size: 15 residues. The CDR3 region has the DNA TGTGCCAGCAGGGGGGGCGAGGGAGTCCTAGAGACCCAGTACTTC. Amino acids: CASRGGEGVLETQYF.

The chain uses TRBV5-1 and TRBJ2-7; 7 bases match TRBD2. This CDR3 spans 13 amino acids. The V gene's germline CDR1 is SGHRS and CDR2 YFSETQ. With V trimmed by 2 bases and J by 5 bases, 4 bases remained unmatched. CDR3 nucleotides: TGCGCCAGCAGCTTTACTAGCGCCCACGAGCAGTACTTC. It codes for CASSFTSAHEQYF.

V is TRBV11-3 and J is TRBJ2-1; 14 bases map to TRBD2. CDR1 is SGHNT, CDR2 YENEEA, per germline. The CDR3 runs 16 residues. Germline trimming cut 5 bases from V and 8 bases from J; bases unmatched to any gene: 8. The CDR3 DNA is TGTGCCAGCAGCCCAGGGACTAGCGGGAGAGGAGATGAGCAGTTCTTC. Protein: CASSPGTSGRGDEQFF.

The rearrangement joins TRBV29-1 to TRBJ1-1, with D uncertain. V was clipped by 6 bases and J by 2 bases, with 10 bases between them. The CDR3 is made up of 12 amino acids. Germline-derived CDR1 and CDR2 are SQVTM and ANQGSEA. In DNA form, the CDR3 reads TGCAGCGTCAAAATGGTTAACACTGAAGCTTTCTTT. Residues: CSVKMVNTEAFF.

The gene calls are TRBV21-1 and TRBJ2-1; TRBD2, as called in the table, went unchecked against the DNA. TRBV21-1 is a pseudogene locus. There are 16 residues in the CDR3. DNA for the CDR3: TGTGCCAGCAGCAAAGGAAGAGCGGCCTCCTACAATGAGCAGTTCTTC. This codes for CASSKGRAASYNEQFF.

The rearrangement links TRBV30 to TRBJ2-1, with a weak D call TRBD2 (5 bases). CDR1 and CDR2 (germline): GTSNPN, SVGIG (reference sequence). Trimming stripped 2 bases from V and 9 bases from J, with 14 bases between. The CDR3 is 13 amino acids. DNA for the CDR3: TGTGCCTGGAGTCCTAACGCGGGTACTGAGCAGTTCTTC. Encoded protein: CAWSPNAGTEQFF.

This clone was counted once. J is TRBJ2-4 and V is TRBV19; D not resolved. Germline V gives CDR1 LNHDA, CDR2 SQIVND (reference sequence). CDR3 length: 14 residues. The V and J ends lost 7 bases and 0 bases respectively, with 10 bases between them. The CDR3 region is CASTPQRAKNIQYF. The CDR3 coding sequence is TGTGCCAGTACCCCACAGAGAGCCAAAAACATTCAGTACTTC.

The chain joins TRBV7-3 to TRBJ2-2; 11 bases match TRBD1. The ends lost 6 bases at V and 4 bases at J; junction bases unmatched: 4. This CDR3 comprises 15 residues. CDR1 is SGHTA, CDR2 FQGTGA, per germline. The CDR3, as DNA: TGTGCCAGCAGTCCGGGACAGGGGGGCACCGGGGAGCTGTTTTTT. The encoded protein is CASSPGQGGTGELFF.

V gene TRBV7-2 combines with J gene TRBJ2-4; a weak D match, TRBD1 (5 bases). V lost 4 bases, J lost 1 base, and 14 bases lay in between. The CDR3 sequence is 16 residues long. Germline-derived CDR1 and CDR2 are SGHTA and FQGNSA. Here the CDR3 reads CASSSQGLRAKNIQYF. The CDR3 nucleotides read TGTGCCAGCAGCTCCCAGGGCTTGAGGGCCAAAAACATTCAGTACTTC.

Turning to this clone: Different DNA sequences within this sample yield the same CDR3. The CDR3 sequence is CATSTGTAYNEQFF. The CDR3 region has the DNA TGTGCCACCAGTACCGGGACAGCCTACAATGAGCAGTTCTTC. V is TRBV15 and J is TRBJ2-1, with 7 bases lining up with TRBD1. The V gene's germline CDR1 is LNHNV and CDR2 YYDKDF (reference sequence). J was trimmed by 2 bases and V by 6 bases; bases with no gene match: 4. CDR3 length: 14 residues.

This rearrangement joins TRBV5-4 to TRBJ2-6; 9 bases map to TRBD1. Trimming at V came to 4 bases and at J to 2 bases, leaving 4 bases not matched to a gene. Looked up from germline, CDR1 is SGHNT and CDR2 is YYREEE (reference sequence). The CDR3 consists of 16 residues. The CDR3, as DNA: TGTGCCAGCAGCACCGGGACAGGGACTGGGGCCAACGTCCTGACTTTC. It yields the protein CASSTGTGTGANVLTF.

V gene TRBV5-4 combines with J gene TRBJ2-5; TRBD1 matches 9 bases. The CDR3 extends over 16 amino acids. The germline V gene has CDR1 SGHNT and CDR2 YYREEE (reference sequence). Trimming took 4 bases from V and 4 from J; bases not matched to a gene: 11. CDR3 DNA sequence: TGTGCCAGCAGCCTGCAGACAGGGGGGGGCTCAGAGACCCAGTACTTC. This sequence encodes CASSLQTGGGSETQYF.

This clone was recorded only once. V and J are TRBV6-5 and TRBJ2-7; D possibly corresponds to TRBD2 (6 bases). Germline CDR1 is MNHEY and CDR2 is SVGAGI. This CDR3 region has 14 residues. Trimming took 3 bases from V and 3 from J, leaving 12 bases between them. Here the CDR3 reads CASSYATSRYEQYF. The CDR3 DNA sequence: TGTGCCAGCAGTTATGCCACTAGCCGCTACGAGCAGTACTTC.

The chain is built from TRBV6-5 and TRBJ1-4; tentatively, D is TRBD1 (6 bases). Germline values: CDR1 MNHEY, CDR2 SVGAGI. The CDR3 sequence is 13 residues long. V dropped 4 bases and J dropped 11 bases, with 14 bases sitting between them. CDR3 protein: CASSWDKREKLFF. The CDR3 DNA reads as TGTGCCAGCAGTTGGGACAAAAGGGAGAAACTGTTTTTT.

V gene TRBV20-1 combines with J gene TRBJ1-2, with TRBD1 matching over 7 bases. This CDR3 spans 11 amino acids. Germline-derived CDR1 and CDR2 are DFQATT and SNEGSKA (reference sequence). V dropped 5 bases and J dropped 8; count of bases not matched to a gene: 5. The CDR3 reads CSASGGNGYTF. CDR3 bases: TGCAGTGCTTCAGGGGGGAACGGCTACACCTTC.

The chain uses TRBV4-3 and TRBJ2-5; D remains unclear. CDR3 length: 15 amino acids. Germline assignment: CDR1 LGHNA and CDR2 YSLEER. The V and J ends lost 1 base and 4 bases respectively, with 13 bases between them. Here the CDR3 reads CASSQVPTRGETQYF. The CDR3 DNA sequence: TGCGCCAGCAGCCAAGTTCCCACGCGAGGAGAGACCCAGTACTTC.